Shown below are 21 T cell receptor beta chains from a single sample sequenced in a study of technical replicates of blood from a few donors. Sequencing was performed with immunoSEQ multiplex PCR; in TCRdb, only in-frame clones are kept and a portion is missing. The data contain 98,000 or so clones, 90% to 96% of them seen just once; the ten biggest clones take up roughly 0.2%. The source material was T cells isolated from PBMCs. The receptors originated from a human donor in good health.

The count of this clone is one. The chain has TRBV5-5 and TRBJ1-2, with 7 bases identical to TRBD1. V dropped 5 bases and J dropped 4; count of bases not matched to a gene: 8. In germline, CDR1 is SGHKS, CDR2 YYEKEE (reference sequence). The CDR3 contains 14 residues. The CDR3 bases are TGTGCCAGCAGTCAGGGACAGCTTTTCTATGGCTACACCTTC. Residues: CASSQGQLFYGYTF.

The rearrangement joins TRBV28 to TRBJ2-3; 14 nucleotides agree with TRBD2. This CDR3 has 16 residues. Per germline, CDR1 MDHEN and CDR2 SYDVKM. The V gene end was trimmed by 4 bases and the J gene end by 14 bases; junction bases not matched to a gene: 14. The CDR3 loop is CASSSPGTSGSLSGYF. The CDR3 coding sequence is TGTGCCAGCAGTTCCCCCGGGACTAGCGGGAGCCTCTCGGGGTATTTT.

The J gene is TRBJ2-6, the V gene TRBV18; no reliable D call. The ends were cut back, 3 bases at V and 0 bases at J, with 15 bases in the middle. The germline CDR1 and CDR2 sequences are KGHSH and LQKENI. The CDR3 contains 18 residues. The CDR3 protein is CASSPTVGGFSGANVLTF. CDR3 in DNA: TGTGCCAGCTCACCTACTGTCGGCGGATTCTCTGGGGCCAACGTCCTGACTTTC.

The chain joins TRBV7-9 to TRBJ1-2; 7 bases are a match to TRBD1. The CDR3 runs 16 residues. With V trimmed by 5 bases and J by 2 bases, 11 bases remained unmatched. Germline CDR1 SEHNR, CDR2 FQNEAQ (reference sequence). CDR3 DNA: TGTGCCAGCAGCGGAGGGGGCAGGGAAACCAACTATGGCTACACCTTC. It specifies CASSGGGRETNYGYTF.

This chain connects TRBV29-1 to TRBJ1-1, with D perhaps matching TRBD1 (6 bases). CDR1 is SQVTM, CDR2 ANQGSEA, per germline. Deletions cut 4 bases from V and 5 bases from J, with 11 bases between. This CDR3 is 12 amino acids long. CDR3: CSVGQAATEAFF. CDR3 in DNA: TGCAGCGTTGGACAGGCCGCGACTGAAGCTTTCTTT.

The chain employs TRBV6-1 and TRBJ1-1; D might be TRBD1 (5 bases). The CDR3 consists of 13 residues. Germline CDR1 MNHNS, CDR2 SASEGT. Trimming removed 7 bases from V and 11 bases from J, with 20 bases in between. CDR3 region: CASKQQEGIWAFF. The CDR3 coding sequence is TGTGCCAGCAAGCAACAGGAGGGGATTTGGGCTTTCTTT.

This chain connects TRBV19 to TRBJ2-3; 11 positions agree with TRBD2. V lost 4 bases and J lost 4; bases outside the gene matches: 4. The CDR3 is 15 amino acids. Germline loops: CDR1 LNHDA, CDR2 SQIVND (reference sequence). CDR3 loop: CASSTLAGVPDTQYF. In DNA form, the CDR3 reads TGTGCCAGTAGTACACTAGCGGGAGTGCCAGATACGCAGTATTTT.

This sequence joins TRBV7-6 and TRBJ2-3, with TRBD2 identical over 9 bases. The J segment lost 3 bases and the V segment lost 2 bases, leaving 9 bases of the junction unmatched. CDR1 is SGHVS and CDR2 is FNYEAQ in the germline V gene. The CDR3 is 17 residues long. Here the CDR3 DNA reads TGTGCCAGCAGCTTATCGTGGCGGGAGGGAGGGACAGATACGCAGTATTTT. The encoded protein is CASSLSWREGGTDTQYF.

The table lists this clone with a few counts. The gene calls are TRBV4-1 and TRBJ1-6, with TRBD1 as a possible D gene (5 bases). The CDR3 consists of 15 residues. The germline gives CDR1 MGHRA, CDR2 YSYEKL. V dropped 0 bases and J dropped 6 bases, with 9 bases sitting between them. CDR3 loop: CASSQEPGLNSPLHF. For the CDR3, the DNA is TGCGCCAGCAGCCAAGAGCCAGGGCTTAATTCACCCCTCCACTTT.

The DNA of the CDR3 is TGTGCCAGCAGCTTCGGACAGGGTCCGGAGACCCAGTACTTC. It codes for CASSFGQGPETQYF. This chain connects TRBV7-9 to TRBJ2-5; TRBD1 agrees at 8 bases. Germline CDR1 is SEHNR and CDR2 is FQNEAQ (reference sequence). V was clipped by 3 bases and J by 5 bases; unmatched bases: 5. This CDR3 region has 14 residues.

J is TRBJ1-2 and V is TRBV28, with unresolved D. The germline CDR1 and CDR2 sequences are MDHEN and SYDVKM. V was clipped by 3 bases and J by 4 bases, with 6 bases between them. CDR3 size: 12 residues. CDR3 sequence: CASSFSTYGYTF. The CDR3, as DNA: TGTGCCAGCAGTTTCAGTACCTATGGCTACACCTTC.

V usage is TRBV6-6 and J usage is TRBJ2-7; 7 bases map to TRBD1. The V and J ends lost 2 bases and 5 bases, in that order; junction bases with no gene match: 9. The CDR3 length is 15 residues. The V gene's germline CDR1 is MNHNY and CDR2 SVGAGI (reference sequence). CDR3 sequence reads: CASSYRGRQGNEQYF. CDR3 sequence (DNA): TGTGCCAGCAGTTACCGAGGGAGACAGGGCAACGAGCAGTACTTC.

The J gene is TRBJ2-7, the V gene TRBV7-2; TRBD2 matches at 9 bases. Germline V gene lookup returns CDR1 SGHTA and CDR2 FQGNSA. Trimming at V came to 7 bases and at J to 2 bases, leaving 9 bases not matched to a gene. This CDR3 has 15 residues. The CDR3 DNA is TGTGCCAGCAACCGTGGCGGGGGGGGTACCTACGAGCAGTACTTC. Its translation is CASNRGGGGTYEQYF.

V gene TRBV7-9 combines with J gene TRBJ2-1, with 9 bases that match TRBD1. CDR1 SEHNR and CDR2 FQNEAQ come from the germline V gene (reference sequence). The junction had 4 bases not matched to a gene; V was cut back by 4 bases and J by 0 bases. The CDR3 totals 16 residues. The CDR3 loop reads CASSSDRGGSYNEQFF. Here the CDR3 DNA reads TGTGCCAGCAGCTCGGACAGGGGAGGCTCCTACAATGAGCAGTTCTTC.

The chain joins TRBV6-1 to TRBJ2-3; 9 bases align to TRBD2. The CDR3 loop spans 15 amino acids. In germline, CDR1 is MNHNS, CDR2 SASEGT. The V segment lost 1 base and the J segment 5 bases; nucleotides outside the gene matches: 4. CDR3 protein: CASSEGGGGGDTQYF. The CDR3 DNA follows: TGTGCCAGCAGTGAAGGGGGCGGGGGGGGAGATACGCAGTATTTT.

This chain joins TRBV6-1 and TRBJ1-2; a weak D match, TRBD1 (6 bases). V gave up 6 bases and J gave up 1 base, with 15 bases separating them. The V gene's germline CDR1 is MNHNS and CDR2 SASEGT. There are 15 residues in the CDR3. CDR3 region: CASSQDQGNNYGYTF. The CDR3 coding sequence is TGTGCCAGCAGCCAGGACCAGGGGAATAACTATGGCTACACCTTC.

This chain uses TRBV19 with TRBJ1-4; possibly TRBD1 for D (6 bases). The germline V gene encodes CDR1 LNHDA and CDR2 SQIVND (reference sequence). The CDR3 has 13 amino acids. With 10 bases removed from V and 4 bases from J, the gap between germline ends came to 13 bases. For the CDR3, the DNA is TGTGCCACCAAGGACAGACGTAATGAAAAACTGTTTTTT. Amino acid sequence: CATKDRRNEKLFF.

The chain joins TRBV5-6 to TRBJ2-7; 8 bases fit TRBD1. The CDR3 is made up of 15 amino acids. The J segment lost 0 bases and the V segment lost 4 bases, leaving 6 bases of the junction unmatched. Germline CDR1 is SGHDT and CDR2 is YYEEEE. This chain's CDR3 is CASSARGHGSYEQYF. The CDR3 nucleotides read TGTGCCAGCAGCGCCAGGGGGCACGGCTCCTACGAGCAGTACTTC.

The CDR3 loop reads CASSLWTSGRATELFF. The CDR3 nucleotides are TGTGCCAGCAGTTTGTGGACTAGCGGGAGGGCCACGGAGCTGTTTTTT. This sequence joins TRBV28 and TRBJ2-2, with TRBD2 matching 15 bases. The CDR3 totals 16 residues. The V gene end was trimmed by 3 bases and the J gene end by 10 bases; junction bases not matched to a gene: 6. CDR1 and CDR2 (germline): MDHEN, SYDVKM.

This clone was picked up one time. This chain joins TRBV4-1 and TRBJ1-4; D is undetermined. The germline gives CDR1 MGHRA, CDR2 YSYEKL. The ends were cut back, 2 bases at V and 6 bases at J, with 7 bases in the middle. This CDR3 is 13 amino acids long. The CDR3 DNA sequence: TGCGCCAGCAGCCAATGGAGGTATGAAAAACTGTTTTTT. Translating it yields CASSQWRYEKLFF.

V and J are TRBV5-5 and TRBJ2-3; TRBD2 aligns across 14 bases. After removal of 4 bases from V and 3 bases from J, the junction contained 10 bases not matched to a gene. Germline V gene sequence: CDR1 SGHKS, CDR2 YYEKEE (reference sequence). The CDR3 is 18 residues long. The CDR3 DNA reads TGTGCCAGCAGCATAAGGACTAGCGGGGGGTTTGGTACAGATACGCAGTATTTT. Translating gives CASSIRTSGGFGTDTQYF. The whole variable domain, filled in from reference TRBV5-5 and TRBJ2-3, reads DAGVTQSPTHLIKTRGQQVTLRCSPISGHKSVSWYQQVLGQGPQFIFQYYEKEERGRGNFPDRFSARQFPNYSSELNVNALLLGDSALYLCASSIRTSGGFGTDTQYFGPGTRLTVL.